Reported below is one T cell receptor (beta chain). The data were produced by immunoSEQ multiplex PCR, yet TCRdb's version contains in-frame clones alone and is incomplete. The sample records 95,000 to 150,000 clones, roughly 90% being singletons. This sample was included in a study of control samples from healthy donors and cancer patients. This CDR3 is 13 amino acids long. Trimming shortened V by 0 bases and J by 4 bases, and 4 bases separated the two germline ends. Looked up from germline, CDR1 is SGHTA and CDR2 is FQGNSA. This TCR was sampled from a man aged 50 or older in good health. The chain links TRBV7-2 to TRBJ2-1, with D unresolved. The sample was blood. The CDR3 loop reads CASSLAIYNEQFF. The CDR3 DNA reads TGTGCCAGCAGCTTAGCGATTTACAATGAGCAGTTCTTC.